The clone carrying this TCR beta chain was recorded many times. The antigen remains unidentified. This sample stems from a study of CD8 T cells in ankylosing spondylitis. Library preparation for TCR beta used quantitative 5'-RACE with molecular barcodes. TCRdb fed the 5' RACE reads into MiXCR, producing one record per CDR3 protein. The data show about 160,000 distinct CDR3 sequences, under 45% seen once. Study results and limitations: As reported, disease-linked clones showed significant enrichment in matched ankylosing spondylitis synovial fluid. Before this, some motif variants had been reported in reactive arthritis synovial fluid and blood.

Sequencing was carried out using synovial fluid, either unsorted or a sorted T cell fraction (not recorded which). The receptor was derived from a male donor with ankylosing spondylitis.

In nucleotides, the CDR3 is TGTGCCTGGGATGACGGCACCGGGGAGCTGTTTTTT. It yields the protein CAWDDGTGELFF. The rearrangement joins TRBV30 to TRBJ2-2; D is undetermined. Trimming removed 5 bases at V and 4 bases at J, with 8 bases between. The CDR3 runs 12 residues. CDR1 is GTSNPN, CDR2 SVGIG, per germline (reference sequence).